The 21 T cell receptor beta chains given below trace back to one sample, sequenced in a study of T cell clonality in common variable immunodeficiency. Here immunoSEQ multiplex PCR was the method, and the copy in TCRdb shows in-frame clones only, minus some. The repertoire has around 19,000 clones, none seen only once; the ten largest take roughly 7.2%. Study-wide findings and caveats: Reportedly, TCR beta sequences from common variable immunodeficiency showed fewer deletions and N-nucleotide insertions.

No antigen has been identified for these receptors. The source material was peripheral blood mononuclear cells. These receptors came from a human donor with common variable immunodeficiency.

This clone came up many times. The read is 3 residues too short to cover the CDR3 end, so that end is filled in from the germline J gene. The chain is built from TRBV20-1 and TRBJ2-7, with 7 bases aligning to TRBD2. From germline, CDR1 is DFQATT and CDR2 SNEGSKA (reference sequence). The V and J ends lost 3 bases and 4 bases, in that order; junction bases with no gene match: 9. This CDR3 is 14 amino acids long. The CDR3 reads CSASPAGDRYEQYF. Incomplete CDR3 DNA: TGCAGTGCTAGTCCGGCGGGAGATCGATACGAG.

Only a few counts were recorded for this clone. The CDR3 extends 3 residues past the end of the read, so its final part is completed from the germline J gene. The rearrangement uses TRBV2 and TRBJ2-3; possible D gene TRBD2, 5 bases. The CDR3 has 13 residues. Trimming removed 4 bases from V and 6 bases from J, with 11 bases in between. From germline, CDR1 is SNHLY and CDR2 FYNNEI. The part of the CDR3 DNA that was read is TGTGCCAGCAGTGTCATTACTAGGGATACG. It specifies CASSVITRDT. The whole CDR3 protein is CASSVITRDTQYF.

This clone showed up many times. The missing CDR3 end, 3 residues past where the read stops, is filled in from the germline J gene. V is TRBV4-1 and J is TRBJ1-1, with TRBD1 as a possible D gene (5 bases). Germline CDR1 and CDR2: MGHRA and YSYEKL. CDR3 size: 14 residues. Partial CDR3 DNA: TGCGCCAGCAGCCAAGAGGAGGCCCCAAGGGGA. Amino acids: CASSQEEAPRG. In full, the CDR3 is CASSQEEAPRGAFF.

This clone was seen only a few times. The read ends 3 residues before the CDR3 terminus; that terminus is restored from the germline J gene. The J gene is TRBJ2-7, the V gene TRBV5-1, with 7 bases lining up with TRBD1. V dropped 5 bases and J dropped 3; count of bases not matched to a gene: 11. The V gene's germline CDR1 is SGHRS and CDR2 YFSETQ. The CDR3 sequence is 15 residues long. CDR3: CASRALSGGYYEQYF. CDR3 DNA, as far as it was read: TGCGCCAGCAGGGCGCTATCAGGGGGATACTACGAG.

Remarks on this clone: The CDR3 end lies 3 residues beyond the end of the read and is filled in from the germline J gene. V and J are TRBV7-2 and TRBJ2-3; a possible D gene is TRBD2 (5 bases). The CDR3 loop spans 15 amino acids. Germline V gives CDR1 SGHTA, CDR2 FQGNSA. The V gene lost 2 bases and the J gene lost 0 bases, with 9 bases spanning the gap. The CDR3 sequence: CASSLLLESTDTQYF. The part of the CDR3 DNA that was read is TGTGCCAGCAGCTTATTACTAGAAAGCACAGATACG.

Comments on this clone: Read coverage stops 3 residues before the CDR3 terminus; the germline J gene supplies the remainder. The genes are TRBV2 and TRBJ2-7; weak D call: TRBD1 (5 bases). Deletions cut 1 base from V and 6 bases from J, with 10 bases between. The CDR3 extends over 13 amino acids. From germline, CDR1 is SNHLY and CDR2 FYNNEI. The CDR3 region is CASSEGQGIEQYF. CDR3 DNA (partial): TGTGCCAGCAGTGAAGGGCAGGGAATCGAG.

This clone has a handful of counts. The DNA ends 3 residues before the CDR3 does, and the rest of the CDR3 is filled in from the germline J gene. The V and J genes are TRBV5-6 and TRBJ2-1; 9 nucleotides match TRBD1. The CDR3 runs to 14 residues. Looked up from germline, CDR1 is SGHDT and CDR2 is YYEEEE. Trimming took 2 bases from V and 6 from J; bases not matched to a gene: 3. The CDR3 sequence is CASSFGTGFNEQFF. The covered CDR3 bases are TGTGCCAGCAGCTTCGGGACAGGGTTCAATGAG.

This clone showed up many times. The CDR3 end falls 3 residues outside the read, so it is completed with the germline J gene. The J gene is TRBJ2-5, the V gene TRBV19; a possible D gene is TRBD1 (5 bases). Germline V gives CDR1 LNHDA, CDR2 SQIVND (reference sequence). Trimming pared 0 bases from V and 4 bases from J, leaving 9 bases between. CDR3 length: 14 amino acids. Partial CDR3 DNA: TGTGCCAGTAGTATAGATCAGGGCGGAGAGACC. Residues: CASSIDQGGET. The CDR3 reads in full as CASSIDQGGETQYF.

The covered CDR3 bases are TGTGCCAGCAGCTTAGATCTGGGCTGGACCTACGAG. Encoded protein: CASSLDLGWTYE. The complete CDR3 reads CASSLDLGWTYEQYF. The rearrangement joins TRBV7-9 to TRBJ2-7, with D unclear. From the germline J gene comes the end of the CDR3, since the read stops 3 residues before it. Deletions cut 1 base from V and 2 bases from J, with 12 bases between. Germline CDR1 SEHNR, CDR2 FQNEAQ (reference sequence). CDR3 length: 15 residues.

Only a few counts were recorded for this clone. From the germline J gene comes the end of the CDR3, since the read stops 3 residues before it. The chain links TRBV7-9 to TRBJ2-7, with TRBD1 matching 10 bases. Germline CDR1 SEHNR, CDR2 FQNEAQ (reference sequence). This CDR3 has 13 residues. The V gene end was trimmed by 8 bases and the J gene end by 3 bases; junction bases not matched to a gene: 4. The CDR3 here is CASLRDRGYEQYF. The DNA read from the CDR3 is TGTGCCAGCCTACGGGACAGGGGCTACGAG.

Only a few counts were recorded for this clone. Read data end 3 residues before the CDR3 end; the end is taken from the germline J gene. The chain carries TRBV19 and TRBJ2-7, with 11 bases lining up with TRBD2. Germline V gives CDR1 LNHDA, CDR2 SQIVND (reference sequence). CDR3 size: 16 residues. The ends lost 5 bases at V and 2 bases at J; junction bases unmatched: 8. CDR3 sequence reads: CASSPILAGEPYEQYF. The sequenced CDR3 bases are TGTGCCAGTAGTCCTATACTAGCGGGGGAGCCCTACGAG.

Sample share makes this clone medium-sized. The read comes to an end 3 residues before the CDR3 does, leaving the germline J gene to fill in the end. The genes are TRBV29-1 and TRBJ2-2; TRBD2 matches at 9 bases. The J segment lost 0 bases and the V segment lost 6 bases, leaving 2 bases of the junction unmatched. The germline gives CDR1 SQVTM, CDR2 ANQGSEA. This CDR3 region has 14 residues. CDR3 region: CSVRLAANTGELFF. CDR3 bases read: TGCAGCGTCCGACTAGCGGCGAACACCGGGGAG.

This clone was found a few times. The observed sequence ends 3 residues before the CDR3 terminus, with the missing tail filled in from the germline J gene. The chain employs TRBV7-9 and TRBJ2-1; D might be TRBD2 (6 bases). Trimming took off 3 bases at V and 4 bases at J, with 10 bases between the two ends. The CDR3 has 14 amino acids. CDR1 and CDR2 (germline): SEHNR, FQNEAQ (reference sequence). The sequenced CDR3 bases are TGTGCCAGCAGCTTCAGACTAGATTACAATGAG. Translation: CASSFRLDYNE. The full CDR3 is CASSFRLDYNEQFF.

The table lists this clone with many counts. Coverage ceases 3 residues before the CDR3 finishes, and the germline J gene fills in the end. The V and J genes are TRBV30 and TRBJ1-2; D not resolved. Trimming left V 4 bases short and J 5 bases short, with 17 bases between. Germline loops: CDR1 GTSNPN, CDR2 SVGIG (reference sequence). This CDR3 is 14 amino acids long. Partial CDR3 DNA: TGTGCCTGGACCTTCCCCTACAGTACTTATGGC. Translated: CAWTFPYSTYG. The full CDR3 protein reads CAWTFPYSTYGYTF.

This clone showed up many times. The sequence runs out 3 residues before the end of the CDR3; the remainder is reconstructed from the germline J gene. The chain employs TRBV10-3 and TRBJ1-3, with 7 positions matching TRBD1. J gave up 5 bases and V 5 bases, and 6 bases lay outside the gene matches. Germline CDR1 reads ENHRY; CDR2 reads SYGVKD. The CDR3 consists of 14 residues. The chain's CDR3 is CAISIDRERNTIYF. The sequenced CDR3 bases are TGTGCCATCAGTATAGACAGGGAGCGAAACACC.

There are a few counts of this clone. The read is 3 residues too short to cover the CDR3 end, so that end is filled in from the germline J gene. The rearrangement uses TRBV5-1 and TRBJ2-1; D is uncertain. CDR1 and CDR2 from the germline V gene are SGHRS and YFSETQ. The CDR3 spans 15 residues. The V end lost 3 bases, the J end lost 0 bases, and 10 bases lay between the germline ends. The CDR3 reads CASSSGLSSYNEQFF. CDR3 DNA, as far as it was read: TGCGCCAGCAGCTCCGGTTTAAGCTCCTACAATGAG.

This clone was observed many times. Sequencing ends 3 residues short of the CDR3 end; the germline J gene provides the rest. This sequence joins TRBV2 and TRBJ1-6; D gene unclear. The CDR3 is 14 amino acids. Per germline, CDR1 SNHLY and CDR2 FYNNEI. Between the trimmed V and J ends, which lost 8 bases and 0 bases, there was a span of 8 bases. The CDR3 protein is CASLSSSYNSPLHF. The covered CDR3 bases are TGTGCCAGCCTCTCCAGCTCCTATAATTCACCC.

This clone has more than one count but fewer than ten. From the germline J gene comes the end of the CDR3, since the read stops 3 residues before it. This sequence joins TRBV2 and TRBJ2-7; TRBD2 might be the D (6 bases). The CDR3 has 13 amino acids. Germline V CDR1 and CDR2: SNHLY, FYNNEI. V was shortened by 4 bases and J by 6 bases, with 13 bases between the two germline ends. The sequenced CDR3 bases are TGTGCCAGCAGTGGGGGACTTGAGGGCGAG. As protein: CASSGGLEGE. The entire CDR3 protein reads CASSGGLEGEQYF.

A note on this clone: The observed sequence ends 3 residues before the CDR3 terminus, with the missing tail filled in from the germline J gene. The chain uses TRBV7-9 and TRBJ1-2; TRBD1 agrees at 7 bases. The CDR3 is 14 amino acids. The germline CDR1 and CDR2 sequences are SEHNR and FQNEAQ (reference sequence). The part of the CDR3 DNA that was read is TGTGCCAGCAGCTTAACGCAGACAGGGCGAGGC. This codes for CASSLTQTGRG. The whole CDR3 is CASSLTQTGRGYTF.

As to this clone: The CDR3 extends 3 residues past the end of the read, so its final part is completed from the germline J gene. The chain employs TRBV6-2 or TRBV6-3 and TRBJ2-7; D is perhaps TRBD1 (7 bases). Germline V lookup: CDR1 MNHEY, CDR2 SVGEGT. The CDR3 is 15 residues long. V shed 6 bases and J shed 5 bases, with 20 bases lying between them. Incomplete CDR3 DNA: TGTGCCAGCAGAGACCAGGGGGGTGTTACTGACGAG. It specifies CASRDQGGVTDE. In full, the CDR3 is CASRDQGGVTDEQYF.

This clone was counted a few times. The sequence runs out 3 residues before the end of the CDR3; the remainder is reconstructed from the germline J gene. The gene calls are TRBV7-6 and TRBJ2-5; D is unclear. This CDR3 is 15 amino acids long. Trimming shortened V by 0 bases and J by 2 bases, and 10 bases separated the two germline ends. Germline loops: CDR1 SGHVS, CDR2 FNYEAQ. Incomplete CDR3 DNA: TGTGCCAGCAGCTTAGCGGCCAGTCCACAAGAGACC. Encoded protein: CASSLAASPQET. The complete CDR3 sequence is CASSLAASPQETQYF.